These T cell receptor beta chains were read from a single sample in a study of identifying expanded T cells in peripheral blood. Profiled with immunoSEQ multiplex PCR; TCRdb holds only in-frame clones, not every one. The sample has around 100,000 clones, more than 85% seen once; the top ten hold around 17%. Source material: blood. The receptors originated from a person aged 18 to 70 in good health. The CDR3 runs from the conserved cysteine through the conserved F or W. D genes are given only for firm matches. Size is stated for part of the rows, as once, few or many counts, or as a class when the clone is expanded.

>TRBV27|TRBJ2-6|TRBD1|once
TGTGCCAGCAGTCCAGGGGGATCCGGGGCCAACGTCCTGACTTTC
CASSPGGSGANVLTF
>TRBV4-2|TRBJ2-5|.|.
TGTGCCAGCAGCCAAGAGCCGCGACCTGCGGAGACCCAGTACTTC
CASSQEPRPAETQYF
>TRBV4-1|TRBJ2-1|TRBD2|.
TGCGCCAGCAGCCAGGCCTTGACTAGCGGGGTTGAGCAGTTCTTC
CASSQALTSGVEQFF
>TRBV30|TRBJ2-7|TRBD1|.
TGTGCCTGGAGTTCCCAACAGGGGGGCGAGCAGTACTTC
CAWSSQQGGEQYF
>TRBV27|TRBJ1-6|.|few
TGTGCCAGCGGCTCTGACTATTGGGGTGCGCCCCTCCACTTT
CASGSDYWGAPLHF
>TRBV7-2|TRBJ2-3|.|.
TGTGCCAGCAGCTCCGCAGGGCCGGGCGCAGATACGCAGTATTTT
CASSSAGPGADTQYF
>TRBV7-6|TRBJ2-1|.|.
TGTGCCAGCAGCTTAGAGTCTTACAATGAGCAGTTCTTC
CASSLESYNEQFF
>TRBV19|TRBJ1-5|.|.
TGTGCCAGCCTGGTCCCGAGCAATCAGCCCCAGCATTTT
CASLVPSNQPQHF
>TRBV28|TRBJ1-2|.|.
TGTGCCAGCAGTTCCCGACAAGTCTGGGGCTACACCTTC
CASSSRQVWGYTF
>TRBV6-1|TRBJ1-5|.|.
TGTGCCAGCAGTGAAGCGAACATCAATCAGCCCCAGCATTTT
CASSEANINQPQHF
>TRBV6-5|TRBJ2-7|TRBD2|.
TGTGCCAGCAGTCCGGGACTAGCTACCGACGAGCAGTACTTC
CASSPGLATDEQYF
>TRBV6-5|TRBJ1-3|TRBD1|.
TGTGCCAGCAGTTACCCTAACCCGGGACAGGGGTTATATTTT
CASSYPNPGQGLYF
>TRBV11-2|TRBJ2-3|.|.
TGTGCCAGCAGCTTTGTAACGGGCACAGATACGCAGTATTTT
CASSFVTGTDTQYF
>TRBV9|TRBJ2-5|TRBD2|.
TGTGCCAGCAGCGAGACCTCGGGGGGGCCGGAGACCCAGTACTTC
CASSETSGGPETQYF
>TRBV4-1|TRBJ1-6|.|.
TGCGCCAGCAGCCTTCGGCCCTGGCGCAAGGATAATTCACCCCTCCACTTT
CASSLRPWRKDNSPLHF
>TRBV5-5|TRBJ1-5|.|.
TGTGCCAGCAGCTTGGGTGATCAGCCCCAGCATTTT
CASSLGDQPQHF
>TRBV4-3|TRBJ2-1|.|.
TGCGCCAGCAGCCGCTTAGGGTCCACCGACTACAATGAGCAGTTCTTC
CASSRLGSTDYNEQFF
>TRBV13|TRBJ2-1|TRBD1|.
TGTGCCAGCAGCACCGGACAGGGGGCCGTTGAGCAGTTCTTC
CASSTGQGAVEQFF
>TRBV11-1|TRBJ1-1|.|.
TGTGCCAGCAGCTCCGGCGGGGTTAGGGACACTGAAGCTTTCTTT
CASSSGGVRDTEAFF
>TRBV5-6|TRBJ2-2|.|.
TGTGCCAGCAGCCAACTCTACGGGGAGCTGTTTTTT
CASSQLYGELFF
>TRBV6-1|TRBJ2-2|.|.
TGTGCCCCCGGGGGGCCAGGGCTGGCCGGGGAGCTGTTTTTT
CAPGGPGLAGELFF
>TRBV11-2|TRBJ2-7|.|.
TGTGCCAGCAGCTCGAGCCAACTAGCACTAGACGAGCAGTACTTC
CASSSSQLALDEQYF
>TRBV21-1|TRBJ1-6|.|.
TGTGCCAGCAGCAAAGTTCGGGGGAACTCCGATTCACCCCTCCACTTT
CASSKVRGNSDSPLHF
>TRBV7-2|TRBJ1-6|.|.
TGTGCCAGCAGCTCGAATGCTATCCGGAGTTCACCCCTCCACTTT
CASSSNAIRSSPLHF
>TRBV15|TRBJ2-4|.|.
TGTGCCACCAGCAGAGAAAGGGGGACGGCCAAAAACATTCAGTACTTC
CATSRERGTAKNIQYF
>TRBV7-8|TRBJ1-2|.|.
TGTGCCAGCAGCCGGGGCGGGGGGCAGGGCTATGGCTACACCTTC
CASSRGGGQGYGYTF
>TRBV28|TRBJ1-4|.|.
TGTGCCAGCACCACTGGACAGTCTAATGAAAAACTGTTTTTT
CASTTGQSNEKLFF
>TRBV2|TRBJ2-3|.|.
TGTGCCAGCAGTGCAAGGTCCCTATTCCTATTCACAGATACGCAGTATTTT
CASSARSLFLFTDTQYF
>TRBV5-1|TRBJ1-5|.|few
TGCGCCAGCAGCTTGGCAGGCAGGCCGAATCAGCCCCAGCATTTT
CASSLAGRPNQPQHF
>TRBV15|TRBJ2-5|.|.
TGTGCCACCCAACCCCTCACGGCAGCCCAAGAGACCCAGTACTTC
CATQPLTAAQETQYF
>TRBV11-3|TRBJ2-5|TRBD2|.
TGTGCCAGCAGCTTAGCCGGGACTACAGAAGAGACCCAGTACTTC
CASSLAGTTEETQYF
>TRBV19|TRBJ1-2|.|.
TGTGCCAGTAGTACAGGGTTAGGCGGCTACACCTTC
CASSTGLGGYTF
>TRBV11-2|TRBJ1-1|TRBD1|.
TGTGCCAGCAGCTTGTTATACAGGGGGGTCGAGCGGGTCACTGAAGCTTTCTTT
CASSLLYRGVERVTEAFF
>TRBV28|TRBJ1-2|.|.
TGTGCCAGCAGCCTAACCTGGGCGTCGGGCTACACCTTC
CASSLTWASGYTF
>TRBV6-1|TRBJ1-6|TRBD1|.
TGTGCCAGCAGTGAAGCCGACAGGGTGCATTCACCCCTCCACTTT
CASSEADRVHSPLHF
>TRBV7-6|TRBJ2-2|.|.
TGTGCCAGCAGCTTATCCGTAGGAACCCCCGGGGAGCTGTTTTTT
CASSLSVGTPGELFF
>TRBV30|TRBJ1-6|.|.
TGTGCTTACTCCCCCTATAATTCACCCCTCCACTTT
CAYSPYNSPLHF
>TRBV9|TRBJ2-2|.|.
TGTGCCAGCAGCGTAGTGGGGACCCACCTGAACACCGGGGAGCTGTTTTTT
CASSVVGTHLNTGELFF
>TRBV7-2|TRBJ1-4|.|.
TGTGCCAGCAGGAAATCCTTGACTTTTCCGAATGAAAAACTGTTTTTT
CASRKSLTFPNEKLFF
>TRBV7-9|TRBJ1-5|.|few
TGTGCCAGCAGCATGGATGGCAATCAGCCCCAGCATTTT
CASSMDGNQPQHF
>TRBV2|TRBJ2-5|.|.
TGTGCCAGCAGGGGGGAGACCCAGTACTTC
CASRGETQYF